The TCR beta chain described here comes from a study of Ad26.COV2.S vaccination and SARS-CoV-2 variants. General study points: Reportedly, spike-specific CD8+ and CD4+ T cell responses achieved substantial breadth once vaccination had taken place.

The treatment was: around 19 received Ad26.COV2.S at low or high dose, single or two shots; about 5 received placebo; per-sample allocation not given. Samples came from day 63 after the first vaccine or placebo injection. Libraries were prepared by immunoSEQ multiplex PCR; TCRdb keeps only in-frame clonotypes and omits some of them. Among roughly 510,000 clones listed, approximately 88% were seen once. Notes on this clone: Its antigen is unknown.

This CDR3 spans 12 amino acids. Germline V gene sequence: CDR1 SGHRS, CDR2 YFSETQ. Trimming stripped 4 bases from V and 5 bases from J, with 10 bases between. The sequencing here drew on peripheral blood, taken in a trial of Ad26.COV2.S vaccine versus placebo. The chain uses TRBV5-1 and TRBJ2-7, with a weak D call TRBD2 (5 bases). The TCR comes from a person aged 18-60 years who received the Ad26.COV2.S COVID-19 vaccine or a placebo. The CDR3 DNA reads TGCGCCAGCAGCGCGGGTTCCCACGAGCAGTACTTC. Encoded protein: CASSAGSHEQYF. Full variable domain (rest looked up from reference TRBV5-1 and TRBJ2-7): KAGVTQTPRYLIKTRGQQVTLSCSPISGHRSVSWYQQTPGQGLQFLFEYFSETQRNKGNFPGRFSGRQFSNSRSEMNVSTLELGDSALYLCASSAGSHEQYFGPGTRLTVT.